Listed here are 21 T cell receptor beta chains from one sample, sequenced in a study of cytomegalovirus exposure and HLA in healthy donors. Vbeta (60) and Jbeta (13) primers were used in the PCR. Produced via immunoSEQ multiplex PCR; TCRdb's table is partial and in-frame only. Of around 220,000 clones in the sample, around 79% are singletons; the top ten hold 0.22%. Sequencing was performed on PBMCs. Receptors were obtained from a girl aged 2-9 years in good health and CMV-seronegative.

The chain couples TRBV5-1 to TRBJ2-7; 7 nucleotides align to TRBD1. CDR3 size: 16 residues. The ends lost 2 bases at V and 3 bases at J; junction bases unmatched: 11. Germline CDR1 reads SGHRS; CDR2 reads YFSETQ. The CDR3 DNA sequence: TGCGCCAGCAGCTTCGGCTGGCCAGGGGGTAACTACGAGCAGTACTTC. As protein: CASSFGWPGGNYEQYF.

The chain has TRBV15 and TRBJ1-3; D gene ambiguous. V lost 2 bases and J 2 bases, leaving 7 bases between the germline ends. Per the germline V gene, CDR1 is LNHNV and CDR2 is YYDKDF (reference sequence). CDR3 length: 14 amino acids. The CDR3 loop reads CATSRRGPGNTIYF. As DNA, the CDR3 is TGTGCCACCAGCAGAAGAGGGCCTGGAAACACCATATATTTT.

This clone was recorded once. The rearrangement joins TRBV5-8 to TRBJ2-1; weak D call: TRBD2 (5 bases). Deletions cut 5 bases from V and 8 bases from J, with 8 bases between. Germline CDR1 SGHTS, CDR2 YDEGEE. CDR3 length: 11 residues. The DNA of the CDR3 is TGTGCCAGCAGTCCCGGGGATGAGCAGTTCTTC. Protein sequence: CASSPGDEQFF.

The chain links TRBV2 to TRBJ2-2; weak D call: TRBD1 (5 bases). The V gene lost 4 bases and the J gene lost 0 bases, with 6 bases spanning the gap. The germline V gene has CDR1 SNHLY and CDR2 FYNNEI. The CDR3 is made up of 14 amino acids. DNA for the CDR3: TGTGCCAGCAGTGGACAGACGAACACCGGGGAGCTGTTTTTT. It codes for CASSGQTNTGELFF.

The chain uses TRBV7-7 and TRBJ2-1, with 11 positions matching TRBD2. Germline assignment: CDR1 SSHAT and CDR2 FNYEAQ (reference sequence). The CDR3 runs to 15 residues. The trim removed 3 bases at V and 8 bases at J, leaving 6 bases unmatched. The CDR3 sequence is CASSFGSGGADEQFF. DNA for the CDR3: TGTGCCAGCAGCTTTGGTAGCGGGGGGGCCGATGAGCAGTTCTTC. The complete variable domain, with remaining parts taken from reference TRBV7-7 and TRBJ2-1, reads GAGVSQSPRYKVTKRGQDVTLRCDPISSHATLYWYQQALGQGPEFLTYFNYEAQPDKSGLPSDRFSAERPEGSISTLTIQRTEQRDSAMYRCASSFGSGGADEQFFGPGTRLTVL.

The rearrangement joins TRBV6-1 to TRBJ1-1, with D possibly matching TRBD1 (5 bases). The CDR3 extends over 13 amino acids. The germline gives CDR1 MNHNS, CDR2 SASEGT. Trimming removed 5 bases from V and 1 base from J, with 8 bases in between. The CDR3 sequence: CASSSTGNTEAFF. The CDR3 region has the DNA TGTGCCAGCAGTTCCACAGGGAACACTGAAGCTTTCTTT.

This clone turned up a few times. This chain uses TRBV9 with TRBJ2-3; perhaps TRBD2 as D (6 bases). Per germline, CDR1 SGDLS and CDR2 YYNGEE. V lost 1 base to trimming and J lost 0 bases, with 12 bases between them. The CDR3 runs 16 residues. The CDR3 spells CASSVTRDSSTDTQYF. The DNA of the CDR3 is TGTGCCAGCAGCGTAACCCGGGACTCTAGCACAGATACGCAGTATTTT. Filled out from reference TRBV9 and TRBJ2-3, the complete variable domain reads DSGVTQTPKHLITATGQRVTLRCSPRSGDLSVYWYQQSLDQGLQFLIQYYNGEERAKGNILERFSAQQFPDLHSELNLSSLELGDSALYFCASSVTRDSSTDTQYFGPGTRLTVL.

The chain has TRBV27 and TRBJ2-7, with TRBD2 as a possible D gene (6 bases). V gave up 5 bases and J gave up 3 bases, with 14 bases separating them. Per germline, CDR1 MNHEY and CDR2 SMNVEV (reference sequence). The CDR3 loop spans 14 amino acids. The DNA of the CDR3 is TGTGCCAGCAGTGAACGGGAGAGGATCTACGAGCAGTACTTC. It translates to CASSERERIYEQYF.

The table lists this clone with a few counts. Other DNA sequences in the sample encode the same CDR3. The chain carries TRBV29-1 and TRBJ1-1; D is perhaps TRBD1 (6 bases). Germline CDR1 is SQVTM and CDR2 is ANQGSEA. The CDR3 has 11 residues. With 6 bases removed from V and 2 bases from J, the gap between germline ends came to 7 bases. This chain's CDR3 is CSVDRNTEAFF. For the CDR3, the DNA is TGCAGCGTGGACAGAAACACTGAAGCTTTCTTT.

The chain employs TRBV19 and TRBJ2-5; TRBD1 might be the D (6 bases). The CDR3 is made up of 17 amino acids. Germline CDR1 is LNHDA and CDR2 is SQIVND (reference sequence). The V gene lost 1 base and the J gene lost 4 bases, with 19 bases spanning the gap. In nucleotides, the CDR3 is TGTGCCAGTAGTATAGGAATGGGGGCGGCTCTTTTAGAGACCCAGTACTTC. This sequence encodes CASSIGMGAALLETQYF.

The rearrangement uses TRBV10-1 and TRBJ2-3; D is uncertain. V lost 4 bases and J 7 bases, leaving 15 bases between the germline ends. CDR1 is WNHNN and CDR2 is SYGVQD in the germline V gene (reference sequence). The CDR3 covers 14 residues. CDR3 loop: CASSAVPSSYTQYF. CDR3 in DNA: TGCGCCAGCAGTGCGGTTCCTAGTAGTTATACGCAGTATTTT.

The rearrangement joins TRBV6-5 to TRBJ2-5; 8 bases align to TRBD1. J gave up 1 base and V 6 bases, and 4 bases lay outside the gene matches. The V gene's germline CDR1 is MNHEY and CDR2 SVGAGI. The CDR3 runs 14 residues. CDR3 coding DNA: TGTGCCAGCAGCGCCGACAGGGGCCAAGAGACCCAGTACTTC. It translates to CASSADRGQETQYF.

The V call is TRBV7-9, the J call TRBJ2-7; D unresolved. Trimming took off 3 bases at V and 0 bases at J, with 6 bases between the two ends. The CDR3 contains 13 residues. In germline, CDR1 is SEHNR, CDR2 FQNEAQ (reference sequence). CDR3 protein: CASSFLGSYEQYF. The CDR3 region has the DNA TGTGCCAGCAGCTTTCTAGGCTCCTACGAGCAGTACTTC.

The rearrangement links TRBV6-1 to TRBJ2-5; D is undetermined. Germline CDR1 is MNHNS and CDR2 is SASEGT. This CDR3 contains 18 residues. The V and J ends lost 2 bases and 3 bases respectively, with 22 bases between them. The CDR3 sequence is CASSESGVGYTPKETQYF. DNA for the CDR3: TGTGCCAGCAGTGAATCAGGCGTCGGATACACGCCTAAAGAGACCCAGTACTTC.

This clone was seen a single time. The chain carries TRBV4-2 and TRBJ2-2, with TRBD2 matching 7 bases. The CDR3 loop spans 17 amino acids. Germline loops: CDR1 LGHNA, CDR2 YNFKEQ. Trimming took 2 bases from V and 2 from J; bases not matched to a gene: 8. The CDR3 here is CASSQPHGLGNTGELFF. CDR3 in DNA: TGTGCCAGCAGCCAACCGCACGGACTAGGCAACACCGGGGAGCTGTTTTTT.

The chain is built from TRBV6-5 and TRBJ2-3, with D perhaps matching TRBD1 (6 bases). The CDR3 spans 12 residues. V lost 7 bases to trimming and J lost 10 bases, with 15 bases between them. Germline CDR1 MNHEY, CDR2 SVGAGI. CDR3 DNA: TGTGCCAGCACCACCCAGGGGCGGCCGCAGTATTTT. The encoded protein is CASTTQGRPQYF.

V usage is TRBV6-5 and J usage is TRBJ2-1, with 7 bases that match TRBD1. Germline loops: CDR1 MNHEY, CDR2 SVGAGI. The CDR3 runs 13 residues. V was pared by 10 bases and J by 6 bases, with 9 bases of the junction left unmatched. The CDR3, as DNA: TGTGCCATTTCGACAGGGCGGTTCAATGAGCAGTTCTTC. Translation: CAISTGRFNEQFF.

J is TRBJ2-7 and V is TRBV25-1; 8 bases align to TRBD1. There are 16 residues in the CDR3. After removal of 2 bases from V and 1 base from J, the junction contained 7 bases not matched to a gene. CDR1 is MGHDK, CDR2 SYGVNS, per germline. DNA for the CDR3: TGTGCCAGCAGTGAAATAGGCAGGGGGCCATCCTACGAGCAGTACTTC. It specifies CASSEIGRGPSYEQYF.

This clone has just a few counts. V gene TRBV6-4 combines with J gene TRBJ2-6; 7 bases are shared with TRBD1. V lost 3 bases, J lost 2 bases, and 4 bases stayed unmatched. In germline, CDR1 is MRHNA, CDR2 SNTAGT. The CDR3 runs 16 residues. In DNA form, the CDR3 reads TGTGCCAGCAGTGAAACAGGGGATACTGGGGCCAACGTCCTGACTTTC. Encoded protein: CASSETGDTGANVLTF.

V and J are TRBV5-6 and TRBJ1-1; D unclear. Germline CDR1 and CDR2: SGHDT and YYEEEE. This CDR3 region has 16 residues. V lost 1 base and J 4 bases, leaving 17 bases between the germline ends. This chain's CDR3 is CASSLTARTLITEAFF. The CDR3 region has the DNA TGTGCCAGCAGCTTGACGGCTAGAACCCTGATCACTGAAGCTTTCTTT.

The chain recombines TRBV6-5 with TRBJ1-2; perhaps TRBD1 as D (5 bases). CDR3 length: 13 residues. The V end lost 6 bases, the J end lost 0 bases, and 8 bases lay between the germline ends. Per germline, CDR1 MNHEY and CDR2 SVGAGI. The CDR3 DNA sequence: TGTGCCAGCAGGCGACAGCCTAACTATGGCTACACCTTC. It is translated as CASRRQPNYGYTF.